The rows below give T cell receptor beta chains drawn from one sample of a study of blood T cell repertoires in COVID-19. Measured with immunoSEQ multiplex PCR; TCRdb has only the in-frame clones, and not every one. Among 250,000 or so clones, about 85% were seen once, and the ten largest hold roughly 10%. Material: PBMCs or T cells enriched from blood (not recorded which). The receptors were sampled from a man aged 30 to 45 who had recovered from COVID-19. CDR3s include the opening cysteine and the closing phenylalanine or tryptophan.

CASSLLGGTYNEQFF | 15 | TRBJ2-1 | TRBV5-1
CASRREAGSAGELFF | 15 | TRBJ2-2 | TRBV5-1
CASRLSGQPMRKLFF | 15 | TRBJ1-4 | TRBV6-5
CASSMTSSYEQFF | 13 | TRBJ2-1 | TRBV6-5
CASSGPRTVNSNQPQHF | 17 | TRBJ1-5 | TRBV6-2/TRBV6-3
CASSRQWNTEAFF | 13 | TRBJ1-1 | TRBV14
CASSPGTGFRLPLHF | 15 | TRBJ1-6 | TRBV14
CASSEFWTGMYNEQFF | 16 | TRBJ2-1 | TRBV25-1
CATSAIRDGADTQYF | 15 | TRBJ2-3 | TRBV24-1
CASSQMVLAEYPRNYGYTF | 19 | TRBJ1-2 | TRBV4-1
CASSYGLAWSGYTF | 14 | TRBJ1-2 | TRBV6-5
CASSIEPGLAGETQYF | 16 | TRBJ2-5 | TRBV7-2
CASRKSGADTQYF | 13 | TRBJ2-3 | TRBV19
CASSQDGSGLAGGSEQFF | 18 | TRBJ2-1 | TRBV4-2
CASRPGQEARQYF | 13 | TRBJ2-4 | TRBV5-4
CASSSWGGQYEQYF | 14 | TRBJ2-7 | TRBV5-4
CASGGDVTYNEQFF | 14 | TRBJ2-1 | TRBV6-5
CASTLSGGADTQYF | 14 | TRBJ2-3 | TRBV27
CASSLPGQGDNTGELFF | 17 | TRBJ2-2 | TRBV27
CSVERKLQLGAFF | 13 | TRBJ1-1 | TRBV29-1
CASSLGTSGSTDTQYF | 16 | TRBJ2-3 | TRBV11-3
CASSIGGEYNEQFF | 14 | TRBJ2-1 | TRBV19
CASSLRQGAYNEQFF | 15 | TRBJ2-1 | TRBV27
CASSHLPTKGTEAFF | 15 | TRBJ1-1 | TRBV6-2/TRBV6-3
CASSQDLSGLPQHF | 14 | TRBJ1-5 | TRBV3-1/TRBV3-2
CASSTREGQGNEQFF | 15 | TRBJ2-1 | TRBV5-4
CSASSLAGAGEQFF | 14 | TRBJ2-1 | TRBV20-1
CASSQGPGQGYEQYF | 15 | TRBJ2-7 | TRBV4-3
CSVEPQGAGYGYTF | 14 | TRBJ1-2 | TRBV29-1